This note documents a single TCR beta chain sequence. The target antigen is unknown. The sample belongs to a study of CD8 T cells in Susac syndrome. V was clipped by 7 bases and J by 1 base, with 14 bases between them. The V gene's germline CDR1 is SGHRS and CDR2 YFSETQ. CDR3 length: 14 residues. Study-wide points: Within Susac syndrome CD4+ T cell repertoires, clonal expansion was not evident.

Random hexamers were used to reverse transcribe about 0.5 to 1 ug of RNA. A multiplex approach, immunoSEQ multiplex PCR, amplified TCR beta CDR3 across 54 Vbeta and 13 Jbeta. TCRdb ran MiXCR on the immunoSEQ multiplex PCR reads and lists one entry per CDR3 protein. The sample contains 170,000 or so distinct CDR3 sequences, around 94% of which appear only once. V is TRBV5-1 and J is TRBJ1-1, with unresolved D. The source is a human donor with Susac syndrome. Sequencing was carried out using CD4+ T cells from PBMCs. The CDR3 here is CASGPVLSNTEAFF. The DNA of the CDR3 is TGCGCCAGCGGGCCGGTACTGTCGAACACTGAAGCTTTCTTT.